These T cell receptor beta chains were read from a single sample in a study of blood T cell repertoires in COVID-19. The data were produced by immunoSEQ multiplex PCR, yet TCRdb's version contains in-frame clones alone and is incomplete. Of about 180,000 clones listed, around 85% were seen once; the top ten hold 9.8%. Sequences were obtained from peripheral blood. These receptors all stem from a woman of 80 years or more with acute or convalescent COVID-19. Both conserved end residues are part of each CDR3. The order of the fields is CDR3 protein, CDR3 DNA, CDR3 length, D gene, V gene, clone size, J gene. The D gene is left open where the match is weak. Size values are once, few and many counts, or a class for expanded clones, and some rows have none.

CDR3 protein: CASSHLLPTSGGTDTQYF
CDR3 DNA: TGTGCCAGCAGCCACCTCCTTCCGACTAGCGGGGGCACAGATACGCAGTATTTT
CDR3 length: 18
D gene: TRBD2
V gene: TRBV7-2
clone size: -
J gene: TRBJ2-3

CDR3 protein: CATSPTGAIDYGYTF
CDR3 DNA: TGTGCCACCAGCCCGACAGGGGCGATCGACTATGGCTACACCTTC
CDR3 length: 15
D gene: TRBD1
V gene: TRBV24-1
clone size: -
J gene: TRBJ1-2

CDR3 protein: CASRLGQGASTEAFF
CDR3 DNA: TGCGCCAGCAGACTGGGACAGGGGGCGAGTACTGAAGCTTTCTTT
CDR3 length: 15
D gene: TRBD1
V gene: TRBV4-1
clone size: -
J gene: TRBJ1-1

CDR3 protein: CASSQESGSRSYNEQFF
CDR3 DNA: TGCGCCAGCAGCCAAGAATCAGGGTCCAGGTCCTACAATGAGCAGTTCTTC
CDR3 length: 17
D gene: -
V gene: TRBV4-1
clone size: once
J gene: TRBJ2-1

CDR3 protein: CASSGRHGGSLFHGYTF
CDR3 DNA: TGTGCCAGCAGTGGCCGGCATGGGGGCTCCTTGTTCCATGGCTACACCTTC
CDR3 length: 17
D gene: -
V gene: TRBV6-1
clone size: -
J gene: TRBJ1-2

CDR3 protein: CASCSVQQETQYF
CDR3 DNA: TGTGCCAGCTGTAGCGTGCAGCAAGAGACCCAGTACTTC
CDR3 length: 13
D gene: -
V gene: TRBV18
clone size: -
J gene: TRBJ2-5

CDR3 protein: CSASSTSGRRSAYNEQFF
CDR3 DNA: TGCAGTGCTAGTTCGACTAGCGGGAGGAGGTCAGCCTACAATGAGCAGTTCTTC
CDR3 length: 18
D gene: TRBD2
V gene: TRBV20-1
clone size: -
J gene: TRBJ2-1

CDR3 protein: CASSQAGGSSNQPQHF
CDR3 DNA: TGTGCCAGCAGTCAAGCCGGGGGGAGTAGCAATCAGCCCCAGCATTTT
CDR3 length: 16
D gene: -
V gene: TRBV6-1
clone size: -
J gene: TRBJ1-5

CDR3 protein: CASVPDGGYGDTQYF
CDR3 DNA: TGTGCCAGTGTCCCGGACGGAGGCTATGGGGATACGCAGTATTTT
CDR3 length: 15
D gene: -
V gene: TRBV25-1
clone size: -
J gene: TRBJ2-3

CDR3 protein: CASSPSSGLNQPQHF
CDR3 DNA: TGTGCCAGCTCACCATCCTCAGGACTCAATCAGCCCCAGCATTTT
CDR3 length: 15
D gene: -
V gene: TRBV18
clone size: -
J gene: TRBJ1-5

CDR3 protein: CASSDGGVDTQYF
CDR3 DNA: TGTGCCAGCAGTGACGGGGGAGTAGATACGCAGTATTTT
CDR3 length: 13
D gene: -
V gene: TRBV25-1
clone size: -
J gene: TRBJ2-3

CDR3 protein: CASSPGSTGRTVYGYTF
CDR3 DNA: TGTGCCAGCTCACCAGGCAGTACGGGACGGACAGTCTATGGCTACACCTTC
CDR3 length: 17
D gene: -
V gene: TRBV18
clone size: few
J gene: TRBJ1-2

CDR3 protein: CASSETGSGGAGSYNEQFF
CDR3 DNA: TGCGCCAGCAGTGAGACGGGTAGCGGGGGCGCAGGCTCCTACAATGAGCAGTTCTTC
CDR3 length: 19
D gene: TRBD2
V gene: TRBV10-1
clone size: once
J gene: TRBJ2-1

CDR3 protein: CASSPSGRRGGYEQYF
CDR3 DNA: TGTGCCAGCAGCCCATCGGGTCGTAGAGGAGGTTACGAGCAGTACTTC
CDR3 length: 16
D gene: -
V gene: TRBV7-6
clone size: -
J gene: TRBJ2-7

CDR3 protein: CATSDSRVGVKTQYF
CDR3 DNA: TGTGCCACCAGTGATTCCCGAGTAGGGGTGAAGACCCAGTACTTC
CDR3 length: 15
D gene: -
V gene: TRBV24-1
clone size: -
J gene: TRBJ2-5

CDR3 protein: CAISPGQITGELFF
CDR3 DNA: TGTGCCATCAGCCCGGGACAAATCACCGGGGAGCTGTTTTTT
CDR3 length: 14
D gene: -
V gene: TRBV10-3
clone size: -
J gene: TRBJ2-2

CDR3 protein: CASSLTGHSNQPQHF
CDR3 DNA: TGCGCCAGCAGCTTGACCGGACATAGCAATCAGCCCCAGCATTTT
CDR3 length: 15
D gene: -
V gene: TRBV5-1
clone size: once
J gene: TRBJ1-5

CDR3 protein: CASVRDSSGGETQYF
CDR3 DNA: TGTGCCAGCGTCCGGGACTCCTCTGGAGGGGAGACCCAGTACTTC
CDR3 length: 15
D gene: -
V gene: TRBV2
clone size: once
J gene: TRBJ2-5

CDR3 protein: CASRRQGRGGELFF
CDR3 DNA: TGTGCCAGCAGGCGACAGGGAAGGGGCGGGGAGCTGTTTTTT
CDR3 length: 14
D gene: TRBD1
V gene: TRBV27
clone size: few
J gene: TRBJ2-2

CDR3 protein: CASSPSGTRNSPLHF
CDR3 DNA: TGTGCCAGCAGTCCCTCCGGGACAAGGAATTCACCCCTCCACTTT
CDR3 length: 15
D gene: -
V gene: TRBV6-5
clone size: -
J gene: TRBJ1-6

CDR3 protein: CASSISGGRNIQYF
CDR3 DNA: TGTGCCAGCAGCATTAGCGGGGGACGGAACATTCAGTACTTC
CDR3 length: 14
D gene: TRBD2
V gene: TRBV7-2
clone size: -
J gene: TRBJ2-4

CDR3 protein: CASSQLGLAGGPRTDTQYF
CDR3 DNA: TGCGCCAGCAGCCAGTTGGGACTAGCGGGGGGGCCTCGCACAGATACGCAGTATTTT
CDR3 length: 19
D gene: TRBD2
V gene: TRBV4-1
clone size: -
J gene: TRBJ2-3

CDR3 protein: CASGLYFHGGANYGYTF
CDR3 DNA: TGTGCTAGTGGTTTATATTTTCATGGGGGCGCGAACTATGGCTACACCTTC
CDR3 length: 17
D gene: -
V gene: TRBV12-5
clone size: -
J gene: TRBJ1-2

CDR3 protein: CASSSPTINRDWEGELFF
CDR3 DNA: TGCGCCAGCAGCTCCCCCACCATTAACAGGGATTGGGAGGGGGAGCTGTTTTTT
CDR3 length: 18
D gene: -
V gene: TRBV5-1
clone size: -
J gene: TRBJ2-2

CDR3 protein: CASSPGTSGGKEEQYF
CDR3 DNA: TGTGCCAGCAGCCCCGGGACTAGCGGGGGGAAGGAGGAGCAGTACTTC
CDR3 length: 16
D gene: TRBD2
V gene: TRBV7-2
clone size: -
J gene: TRBJ2-7

CDR3 protein: CASSQGGTNTGELFF
CDR3 DNA: TGTGCCAGCAGCCAAGGAGGCACGAACACCGGGGAGCTGTTTTTT
CDR3 length: 15
D gene: -
V gene: TRBV4-2
clone size: few
J gene: TRBJ2-2

CDR3 protein: CASSFPGLAGRNEQFF
CDR3 DNA: TGTGCCAGCAGTTTTCCGGGACTAGCGGGGAGGAATGAGCAGTTCTTC
CDR3 length: 16
D gene: TRBD2
V gene: TRBV27
clone size: -
J gene: TRBJ2-1

CDR3 protein: CASSQLPSATGDNEQFF
CDR3 DNA: TGCGCCAGCAGCCAACTCCCCTCAGCGACAGGGGACAATGAGCAGTTCTTC
CDR3 length: 17
D gene: TRBD1
V gene: TRBV4-1
clone size: -
J gene: TRBJ2-1

CDR3 protein: CASSRGGGTETQYF
CDR3 DNA: TGTGCCAGCAGCCGGGGAGGGGGGACAGAGACCCAGTACTTC
CDR3 length: 14
D gene: -
V gene: TRBV9
clone size: -
J gene: TRBJ2-5

CDR3 protein: CASSLLGRGVLYGYTF
CDR3 DNA: TGTGCCAGCAGTTTATTGGGCAGGGGGGTCCTCTATGGCTACACCTTC
CDR3 length: 16
D gene: TRBD1
V gene: TRBV27
clone size: once
J gene: TRBJ1-2

CDR3 protein: CASSWTGNNEKLFF
CDR3 DNA: TGTGCCAGCAGCTGGACAGGAAATAATGAAAAACTGTTTTTT
CDR3 length: 14
D gene: TRBD1
V gene: TRBV11-2
clone size: -
J gene: TRBJ1-4

CDR3 protein: CASSSGLAGGEQYF
CDR3 DNA: TGTGCCAGCTCATCAGGACTAGCGGGAGGAGAGCAGTACTTC
CDR3 length: 14
D gene: TRBD2
V gene: TRBV18
clone size: -
J gene: TRBJ2-7

CDR3 protein: CASSPRTSGRANEQFF
CDR3 DNA: TGTGCCAGCAGCCCCCGGACTAGCGGGAGGGCCAATGAGCAGTTCTTC
CDR3 length: 16
D gene: TRBD2
V gene: TRBV9
clone size: once
J gene: TRBJ2-1

CDR3 protein: CASSPGLEGSTDTQYF
CDR3 DNA: TGTGCCAGCAGCCCCGGACTAGAGGGGTCCACAGATACGCAGTATTTT
CDR3 length: 16
D gene: TRBD2
V gene: TRBV11-3
clone size: -
J gene: TRBJ2-3

CDR3 protein: CAISEGRGRGNEQFF
CDR3 DNA: TGTGCCATCAGTGAGGGCAGGGGGCGGGGTAATGAGCAGTTCTTC
CDR3 length: 15
D gene: TRBD1
V gene: TRBV10-3
clone size: once
J gene: TRBJ2-1

CDR3 protein: CASSREETQYF
CDR3 DNA: TGTGCCAGCAGCCGGGAAGAGACCCAGTACTTC
CDR3 length: 11
D gene: -
V gene: TRBV7-2
clone size: -
J gene: TRBJ2-5

CDR3 protein: CASSLDSGTGISYEQYF
CDR3 DNA: TGTGCCAGCAGCTTAGACTCCGGGACAGGGATCTCCTACGAGCAGTACTTC
CDR3 length: 17
D gene: TRBD1
V gene: TRBV11-2
clone size: -
J gene: TRBJ2-7

CDR3 protein: CASSTTSGAGGNQPQHF
CDR3 DNA: TGTGCCAGTAGTACCACCTCGGGGGCGGGAGGCAATCAGCCCCAGCATTTT
CDR3 length: 17
D gene: -
V gene: TRBV19
clone size: -
J gene: TRBJ1-5

CDR3 protein: CAIGQTHEQYF
CDR3 DNA: TGTGCCATCGGACAGACCCACGAGCAGTACTTC
CDR3 length: 11
D gene: -
V gene: TRBV10-3
clone size: -
J gene: TRBJ2-7

CDR3 protein: CASSQDVGSGGVRFF
CDR3 DNA: TGTGCCAGCAGCCAAGATGTTGGTAGCGGGGGGGTTCGGTTCTTC
CDR3 length: 15
D gene: TRBD2
V gene: TRBV3-1/TRBV3-2
clone size: once
J gene: TRBJ2-1

CDR3 protein: CASSFGRGDTDTQYF
CDR3 DNA: TGCGCCAGCAGCTTCGGCAGGGGGGACACAGATACGCAGTATTTT
CDR3 length: 15
D gene: -
V gene: TRBV5-1
clone size: once
J gene: TRBJ2-3

CDR3 protein: CASSQRGRAMNAGELFF
CDR3 DNA: TGCGCCAGCAGCCAACGTGGGAGGGCCATGAACGCCGGGGAGCTGTTTTTT
CDR3 length: 17
D gene: TRBD2
V gene: TRBV4-1
clone size: -
J gene: TRBJ2-2

CDR3 protein: CASSSPLLAEYNEQFF
CDR3 DNA: TGTGCCAGCAGTTCCCCCCTGCTAGCGGAATACAATGAGCAGTTCTTC
CDR3 length: 16
D gene: TRBD2
V gene: TRBV27
clone size: -
J gene: TRBJ2-1

CDR3 protein: CASSPGGTGFDYGYTF
CDR3 DNA: TGTGCCAGCAGCCCAGGTGGGACAGGGTTTGACTATGGCTACACCTTC
CDR3 length: 16
D gene: TRBD1
V gene: TRBV5-6
clone size: once
J gene: TRBJ1-2

CDR3 protein: CASSAEQGDEKLFF
CDR3 DNA: TGTGCCAGCAGCGCGGAACAGGGCGATGAAAAACTGTTTTTT
CDR3 length: 14
D gene: -
V gene: TRBV9
clone size: -
J gene: TRBJ1-4

CDR3 protein: CASSLEGRGRTEAFF
CDR3 DNA: TGTGCCAGCAGTTTAGAGGGCAGGGGGCGGACTGAAGCTTTCTTT
CDR3 length: 15
D gene: TRBD1
V gene: TRBV28
clone size: -
J gene: TRBJ1-1

CDR3 protein: CASSPGGSSGNTIYF
CDR3 DNA: TGTGCCAGCAGTCCCGGAGGTTCCTCTGGAAACACCATATATTTT
CDR3 length: 15
D gene: -
V gene: TRBV5-4
clone size: once
J gene: TRBJ1-3

CDR3 protein: CASSRSTGENYGYTF
CDR3 DNA: TGCGCCAGCAGCCGCTCAACAGGGGAGAACTATGGCTACACCTTC
CDR3 length: 15
D gene: TRBD1
V gene: TRBV4-3
clone size: -
J gene: TRBJ1-2

CDR3 protein: CASSAYPGGPRDTQYF
CDR3 DNA: TGTGCCAGCAGCGCCTACCCGGGGGGGCCTAGAGATACGCAGTATTTT
CDR3 length: 16
D gene: TRBD2
V gene: TRBV9
clone size: -
J gene: TRBJ2-3

CDR3 protein: CASSVGLDTQYF
CDR3 DNA: TGTGCCAGCAGCGTAGGTCTAGATACGCAGTATTTT
CDR3 length: 12
D gene: -
V gene: TRBV9
clone size: -
J gene: TRBJ2-3

CDR3 protein: CASSPWDIPAETQYF
CDR3 DNA: TGTGCCAGCAGCCCATGGGACATACCCGCCGAGACCCAGTACTTC
CDR3 length: 15
D gene: -
V gene: TRBV21-1
clone size: -
J gene: TRBJ2-5

CDR3 protein: CATSSRGRVDYGYTF
CDR3 DNA: TGTGCCACCTCCTCCCGGGGGAGGGTGGACTATGGCTACACCTTC
CDR3 length: 15
D gene: -
V gene: TRBV19
clone size: -
J gene: TRBJ1-2

CDR3 protein: CASSIVTGGSNTEAFF
CDR3 DNA: TGTGCCAGTAGTATAGTGACAGGGGGCTCGAACACTGAAGCTTTCTTT
CDR3 length: 16
D gene: TRBD1
V gene: TRBV19
clone size: -
J gene: TRBJ1-1